The 28 T cell receptor beta chains presented below share a single source sample, sequenced in a study of blood T cell repertoires in COVID-19 (dated by TCRdb to 2020 to 2022). Receptor amplification or capture employed the immunoSEQ multiplex PCR assay. The table comes from immuneACCESS by way of TCRdb, which keeps in-frame sequences with V and J called. Part of the clones is missing from these tables; in studies checked, under half for an unresolved V gene and the rest for unknown reasons. Present in this sample are some 200,000 clones, 84% of which were seen just once. The biggest ten clones account for about 8% of the sample. The sequencing sample was made of peripheral blood. Receptors originate from a woman aged 50 to 60 with active or convalescent COVID-19.

V and J are TRBV5-6 and TRBJ2-7, with D possibly TRBD2 on 5 matching bases. Germline-derived CDR1 and CDR2 are SGHDT and YYEEEE. The V end was cut by 5 bases, the J end by 6 bases, with 21 bases between. This CDR3 spans 15 amino acids. DNA of the CDR3: TGTGCCAGCAGTACGGGTAGCGCACTTAATCCCGAGCAGTACTTC. This codes for CASSTGSALNPEQYF.

This chain links TRBV11-1 with TRBJ2-3; 13 positions agree with TRBD2. V was clipped by 5 bases and J by 7 bases; unmatched bases: 9. The CDR3 consists of 16 residues. CDR1 is SGHAT, CDR2 FQDESV, per germline (reference sequence). CDR3 sequence (DNA): TGTGCCAGCAGCGATGGGACTAGCGGGGAGGTAAATACGCAGTATTTT. It codes for CASSDGTSGEVNTQYF.

This sequence joins TRBV12-3 or TRBV12-4 and TRBJ1-2; D gene unclear. Trimming left V 8 bases short and J 3 bases short, with 10 bases between. CDR3 length equals 12 residues. In DNA form, the CDR3 reads TGTGCCAGCGCCTCAGGCGACTATGGCTACACCTTC. It yields the protein CASASGDYGYTF.

The V and J genes are TRBV5-1 and TRBJ1-4; no reliable D call. V lost 4 bases to trimming and J lost 6 bases, with 13 bases between them. The CDR3 totals 14 residues. In germline, CDR1 is SGHRS, CDR2 YFSETQ. As DNA, the CDR3 is TGCGCCAGCAGCCGTTCTTCAGGCGATGAAAAACTGTTTTTT. Amino acid sequence: CASSRSSGDEKLFF.

The genes are TRBV5-1 and TRBJ1-1, with 7 bases that match TRBD1. The ends lost 1 base at V and 1 base at J; junction bases unmatched: 7. This CDR3 has 16 amino acids. Looked up from germline, CDR1 is SGHRS and CDR2 is YFSETQ. CDR3 bases: TGCGCCAGCAGCTTGTACAGGGGAATGTCGAACACTGAAGCTTTCTTT. Its translation is CASSLYRGMSNTEAFF. Using reference TRBV5-1 and TRBJ1-1 for the parts outside the CDR3, the full variable domain is KAGVTQTPRYLIKTRGQQVTLSCSPISGHRSVSWYQQTPGQGLQFLFEYFSETQRNKGNFPGRFSGRQFSNSRSEMNVSTLELGDSALYLCASSLYRGMSNTEAFFGQGTRLTVV.

This sequence joins TRBV28 and TRBJ1-6; D unclear. Trimming cost V 8 bases and J 2 bases, with 10 bases left between them. The CDR3 totals 14 residues. Germline CDR1 is MDHEN and CDR2 is SYDVKM. The DNA for the CDR3 is TGTGCCAGCTCTCTGAGAACCTATAATTCACCCCTCCACTTT. This translates into CASSLRTYNSPLHF.

This sequence joins TRBV4-2 and TRBJ1-4, with D maybe TRBD1 (6 bases). The CDR3 sequence is 17 residues long. Germline V lookup: CDR1 LGHNA, CDR2 YNFKEQ. V was trimmed by 0 bases and J by 3 bases, leaving 14 bases between them. DNA of the CDR3: TGTGCCAGCAGCCAAGAGCGGGGGGGCGGTCCTAATGAAAAACTGTTTTTT. It translates to CASSQERGGGPNEKLFF.

This clone was seen a single time. The genes are TRBV6-4 and TRBJ2-5, with 10 bases identical to TRBD2. The V segment lost 0 bases and the J segment 1 base; nucleotides outside the gene matches: 11. The CDR3 contains 19 residues. The germline V gene has CDR1 MRHNA and CDR2 SNTAGT. The CDR3 DNA sequence: TGTGCCAGCAGTGACTCGAGGTCGCGAGCGGGGGGGCCCCAAGAGACCCAGTACTTC. Residues: CASSDSRSRAGGPQETQYF.

V gene TRBV25-1 combines with J gene TRBJ2-5, with D perhaps matching TRBD2 (6 bases). Deletions cut 3 bases from V and 2 bases from J, with 16 bases between. Germline V gene sequence: CDR1 MGHDK, CDR2 SYGVNS. The CDR3 loop spans 16 amino acids. The CDR3 region has the DNA TGTGCCAGCAGTGAGTTTTCGGGGGTAGGTCAAGAGACCCAGTACTTC. Encoded protein: CASSEFSGVGQETQYF.

The CDR3: CASSISTGGAYEQYF. The CDR3, as DNA: TGTGCCAGTAGTATCTCAACAGGGGGGGCCTACGAGCAGTACTTC. The chain joins TRBV19 to TRBJ2-7, with D possibly TRBD1 on 8 matching bases. Trimming removed 3 bases at V and 2 bases at J, with 14 bases between. Germline CDR1 and CDR2: LNHDA and SQIVND (reference sequence). The CDR3 runs 15 residues.

The genes are TRBV7-9 and TRBJ2-7, with a weak D call TRBD2 (5 bases). There are 17 residues in the CDR3. V lost 5 bases to trimming and J lost 6 bases, with 26 bases between them. Germline V gives CDR1 SEHNR, CDR2 FQNEAQ (reference sequence). CDR3 loop: CASSAEAWTPLLSEQYF. The CDR3 DNA reads as TGTGCCAGCAGCGCCGAGGCCTGGACTCCCTTATTGTCCGAGCAGTACTTC.

This clone was counted between two and nine times. CDR3 sequence: CATYAGPKETQYF. Here the CDR3 DNA reads TGTGCCACCTACGCGGGACCGAAAGAGACCCAGTACTTC. V is TRBV18 and J is TRBJ2-5; perhaps TRBD2 as D (6 bases). The CDR3 is made up of 13 amino acids. The V gene's germline CDR1 is KGHSH and CDR2 LQKENI. V lost 10 bases and J lost 3, with 15 bases in between.

The chain uses TRBV4-2 and TRBJ2-2; perhaps TRBD2 as D (6 bases). The germline V gene has CDR1 LGHNA and CDR2 YNFKEQ. The CDR3 consists of 15 residues. V lost 3 bases and J lost 1, with 9 bases in between. In nucleotides, the CDR3 is TGTGCCAGCAGCCAGGGACTTTTGAACACCGGGGAGCTGTTTTTT. It specifies CASSQGLLNTGELFF.

The CDR3 is CASSFWREGRPTGDEQFF. The CDR3, as DNA: TGTGCCAGCAGCTTTTGGCGGGAGGGCCGCCCGACCGGGGATGAGCAGTTCTTC. The rearrangement uses TRBV11-2 and TRBJ2-1, with 9 bases lining up with TRBD2. Germline trimming cut 3 bases from V and 8 bases from J; bases unmatched to any gene: 17. This CDR3 has 18 residues. The germline V gene has CDR1 SGHAT and CDR2 FQNNGV.

V is TRBV7-9 and J is TRBJ2-1; D perhaps matches TRBD2 (5 bases). CDR3 size: 14 residues. The germline V gene has CDR1 SEHNR and CDR2 FQNEAQ (reference sequence). V was cut by 11 bases and J by 2 bases, with 16 bases left in between. CDR3 bases: TGTGCCTCAAAGGCAGAAGCGGCCTACAATGAGCAGTTCTTC. Its protein product is CASKAEAAYNEQFF.

This clone appeared once. The chain joins TRBV7-9 to TRBJ2-7, with a weak D call TRBD2 (5 bases). The CDR3 length is 13 residues. Germline assignment: CDR1 SEHNR and CDR2 FQNEAQ (reference sequence). Trimming left V 3 bases short and J 3 bases short, with 9 bases between. The CDR3 DNA reads as TGTGCCAGCAGCTTTCCGGGGAGCTACGAGCAGTACGTC. Amino acid sequence: CASSFPGSYEQYV.

The rearrangement uses TRBV19 and TRBJ1-5; 10 bases map to TRBD1. From germline, CDR1 is LNHDA and CDR2 SQIVND (reference sequence). The CDR3 consists of 17 residues. V trimming: 10 bases; J trimming: 0 bases; junction bases outside the gene matches: 12. In nucleotides, the CDR3 is TGTGCCACCACGACAGGGGGCGCTTTCGATAGCAATCAGCCCCAGCATTTT. Encoded protein: CATTTGGAFDSNQPQHF.

The gene calls are TRBV5-5 and TRBJ2-5; D possibly corresponds to TRBD2 (5 bases). Trimming cost V 4 bases and J 2 bases, with 12 bases left between them. The CDR3 extends over 14 amino acids. Germline CDR1 SGHKS, CDR2 YYEKEE (reference sequence). The CDR3 loop is CASSRRVVQETQYF. In DNA form, the CDR3 reads TGTGCCAGCAGCCGGCGGGTGGTACAAGAGACCCAGTACTTC.

The chain recombines TRBV27 with TRBJ2-1; 11 bases align to TRBD2. This CDR3 contains 19 residues. Trimming cost V 2 bases and J 7 bases; bases outside gene matches: 16. CDR1 and CDR2 from the germline V gene are MNHEY and SMNVEV (reference sequence). CDR3 coding DNA: TGTGCCAGCAGTTTAAGGGCCCGAAGTAGCGGGGGGGCTAGAAATGAGCAGTTCTTC. It specifies CASSLRARSSGGARNEQFF.

The chain carries TRBV5-4 and TRBJ2-2; possibly TRBD1 for D (5 bases). The CDR3 contains 16 residues. Germline V gene lookup returns CDR1 SGHNT and CDR2 YYREEE (reference sequence). Trimming took 0 bases from V and 5 from J, leaving 14 bases between them. The CDR3 coding sequence is TGTGCCAGCAGCTTGGGGGGCCGGGTCTCGACCGGGGAGCTGTTTTTT. It translates to CASSLGGRVSTGELFF.

The chain combines TRBV29-1 with TRBJ1-1; no firm D call. Germline CDR1 is SQVTM and CDR2 is ANQGSEA. The V end lost 7 bases, the J end lost 0 bases, and 9 bases lay between the germline ends. The CDR3 length is 12 residues. CDR3 in DNA: TGCAGCGCCCGACTTTTGAACACTGAAGCTTTCTTT. It translates to CSARLLNTEAFF.

The J gene is TRBJ1-1, the V gene TRBV3-1 (or the pseudogene TRBV3-2); D is perhaps TRBD1 (6 bases). The CDR3 is made up of 16 amino acids. Germline CDR1 is LGHDT and CDR2 is YNNKEL (reference sequence). V lost 1 base, J lost 2 bases, and 14 bases lay in between. The CDR3 DNA reads as TGTGCCAGCAGCCAAGGAGCCCACAGGGCAAACACTGAAGCTTTCTTT. It specifies CASSQGAHRANTEAFF.

This chain connects TRBV29-1 to TRBJ2-7; D might be TRBD1 (5 bases). The CDR3 runs to 15 residues. Germline lookup yields CDR1 SQVTM and CDR2 ANQGSEA. In nucleotides, the CDR3 is TGCAGCGCCCGACTGGGTCAGGGTGTAGGCTCTACATCCCTTGTC. Protein sequence: CSARLGQGVGSTSLV.

In this sample, this clone turned up once. The chain is built from TRBV28 and TRBJ2-1; possibly TRBD2 for D (7 bases). From germline, CDR1 is MDHEN and CDR2 SYDVKM. V gave up 6 bases and J gave up 14 bases, with 20 bases separating them. CDR3 length: 13 amino acids. CDR3 sequence (DNA): TGTGCCAGCAGCCTGGGGGCGCCGGGAGGAGAGTTCTTC. Translated: CASSLGAPGGEFF.

The chain recombines TRBV7-2 with TRBJ2-7; possible D gene TRBD1, 6 bases. Trimming cost V 1 base and J 3 bases, with 13 bases left between them. Germline V CDR1 and CDR2: SGHTA, FQGNSA. The CDR3 is made up of 15 amino acids. DNA for the CDR3: TGTGCCAGCAGCTTAGTAGTAGCAGGGGACTACGAGCAGTACTTC. Its translation: CASSLVVAGDYEQYF.

The chain employs TRBV15 and TRBJ1-4, with D maybe TRBD1 (5 bases). V shed 3 bases and J shed 8 bases, with 10 bases lying between them. In germline, CDR1 is LNHNV, CDR2 YYDKDF (reference sequence). The CDR3 has 13 amino acids. The CDR3 DNA follows: TGTGCCACCAGCAGGGGGCTCGGGGAAAAACTGTTTTTT. Protein sequence: CATSRGLGEKLFF.

This sequence joins TRBV24-1 and TRBJ2-1, with 10 bases matching TRBD2. Germline lookup yields CDR1 KGHDR and CDR2 SFDVKD. V dropped 4 bases and J dropped 7; count of bases not matched to a gene: 12. The CDR3 has 17 residues. The CDR3 sequence: CATSDPGERGGKNEQFF. The DNA of the CDR3 is TGTGCCACCAGTGACCCTGGGGAGCGGGGGGGCAAAAATGAGCAGTTCTTC.

V is TRBV6-5 and J is TRBJ1-2; 11 nucleotides align to TRBD1. CDR3 size: 13 residues. With V trimmed by 7 bases and J by 6 bases, 4 bases remained unmatched. CDR1 and CDR2 from the germline V gene are MNHEY and SVGAGI. The CDR3 is CASTTGQGDGYTF. In nucleotides, the CDR3 is TGTGCCAGCACCACGGGACAGGGGGATGGCTACACCTTC.